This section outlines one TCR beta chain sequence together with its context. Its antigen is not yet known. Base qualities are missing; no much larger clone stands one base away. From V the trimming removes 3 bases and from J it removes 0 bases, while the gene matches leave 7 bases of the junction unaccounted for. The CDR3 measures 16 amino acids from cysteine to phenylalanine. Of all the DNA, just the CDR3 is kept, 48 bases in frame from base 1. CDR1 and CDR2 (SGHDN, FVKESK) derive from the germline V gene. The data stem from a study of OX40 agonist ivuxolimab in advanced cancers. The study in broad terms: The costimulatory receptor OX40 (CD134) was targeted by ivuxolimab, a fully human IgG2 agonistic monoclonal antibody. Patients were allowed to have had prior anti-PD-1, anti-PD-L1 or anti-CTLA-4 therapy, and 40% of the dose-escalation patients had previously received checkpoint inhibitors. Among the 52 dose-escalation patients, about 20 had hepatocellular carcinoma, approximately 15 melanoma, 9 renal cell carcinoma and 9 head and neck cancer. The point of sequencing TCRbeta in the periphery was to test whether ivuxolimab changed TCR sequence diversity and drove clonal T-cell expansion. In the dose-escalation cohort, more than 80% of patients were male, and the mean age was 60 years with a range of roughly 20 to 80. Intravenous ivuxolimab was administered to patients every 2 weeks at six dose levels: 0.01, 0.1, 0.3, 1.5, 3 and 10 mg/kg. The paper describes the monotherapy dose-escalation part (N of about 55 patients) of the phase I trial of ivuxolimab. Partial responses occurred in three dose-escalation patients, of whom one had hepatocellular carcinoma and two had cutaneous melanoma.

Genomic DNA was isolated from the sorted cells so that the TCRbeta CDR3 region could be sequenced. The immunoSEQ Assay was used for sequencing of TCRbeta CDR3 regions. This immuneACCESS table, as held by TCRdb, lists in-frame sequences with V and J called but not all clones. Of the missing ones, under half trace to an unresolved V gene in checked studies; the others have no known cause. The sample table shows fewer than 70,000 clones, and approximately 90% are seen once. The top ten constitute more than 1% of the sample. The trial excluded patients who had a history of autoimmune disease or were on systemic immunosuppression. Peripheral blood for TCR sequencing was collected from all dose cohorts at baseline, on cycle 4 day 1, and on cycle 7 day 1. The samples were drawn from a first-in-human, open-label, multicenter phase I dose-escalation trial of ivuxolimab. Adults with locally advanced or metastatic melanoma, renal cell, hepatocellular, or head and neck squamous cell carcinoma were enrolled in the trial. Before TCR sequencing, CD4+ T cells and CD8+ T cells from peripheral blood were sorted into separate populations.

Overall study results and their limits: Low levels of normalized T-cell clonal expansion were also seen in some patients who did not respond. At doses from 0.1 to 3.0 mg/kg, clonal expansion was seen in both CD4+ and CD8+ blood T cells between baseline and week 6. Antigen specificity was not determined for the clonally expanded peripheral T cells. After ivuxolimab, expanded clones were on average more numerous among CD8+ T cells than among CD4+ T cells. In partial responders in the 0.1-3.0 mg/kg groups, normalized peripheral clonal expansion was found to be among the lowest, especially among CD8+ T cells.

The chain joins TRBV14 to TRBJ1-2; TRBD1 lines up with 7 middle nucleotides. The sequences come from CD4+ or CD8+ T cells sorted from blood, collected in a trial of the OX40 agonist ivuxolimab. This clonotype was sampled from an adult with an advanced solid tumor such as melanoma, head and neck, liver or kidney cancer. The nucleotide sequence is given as TGTGCCAGCAGCCACGGGCGACAGGGACCTAACTATGGCTACACCTTC. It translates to CASSHGRQGPNYGYTF.